This passage covers 5 T cell receptor beta chains from one sample sequenced in a study of cytomegalovirus exposure and HLA in healthy donors. PCR used 60 Vbeta primers and 13 Jbeta primers. Clones were sequenced by immunoSEQ multiplex PCR, and TCRdb holds only the in-frame ones, with some missing. The repertoire includes around 70,000 clones, 72% of them detected once, and around an eighth sits in the top ten. Sequenced material: PBMCs. Receptors originate from a middle-aged woman in good health and CMV-seropositive.

This chain uses TRBV7-3 with TRBJ2-2; tentative D call: TRBD2 (6 bases). CDR3 length: 15 residues. Germline CDR1 SGHTA, CDR2 FQGTGA. V dropped 4 bases and J dropped 3 bases, with 12 bases sitting between them. The CDR3 reads CASSSDAGHTGELFF. The CDR3 coding sequence is TGTGCCAGCAGCTCAGATGCGGGGCACACCGGGGAGCTGTTTTTT.

CDR3 in DNA: TGTGCCAGCAGCTTGGTTAAGAACACTGAAGCTTTCTTT. Translating gives CASSLVKNTEAFF. The V gene is TRBV5-6, the J gene TRBJ1-1; no firm D call. V gave up 0 bases and J gave up 1 base, with 4 bases separating them. CDR1 is SGHDT and CDR2 is YYEEEE in the germline V gene. The CDR3 is made up of 13 amino acids.

CDR3 amino acids: CASSEQGGQPQHF. CDR3 bases: TGTGCCAGCAGTGAGCAGGGCGGTCAGCCCCAGCATTTT. The V call is TRBV6-4, the J call TRBJ1-5, with D possibly matching TRBD1 (5 bases). The CDR3 loop spans 13 amino acids. From germline, CDR1 is MRHNA and CDR2 SNTAGT. Deletions cut 3 bases from V and 6 bases from J, with 9 bases between.

This rearrangement joins TRBV19 to TRBJ1-5, with 9 bases that match TRBD1. V lost 5 bases to trimming and J lost 5 bases; unmatched junction nucleotides: 1. Per the germline V gene, CDR1 is LNHDA and CDR2 is SQIVND (reference sequence). The length of the CDR3 is 13 residues. CDR3 bases: TGTGCCAGTAGTTGGACAGGGGATCAGCCCCAGCATTTT. Protein sequence: CASSWTGDQPQHF.

This clone was observed a single time. The V call is TRBV5-6, the J call TRBJ2-3, with TRBD2 matching 7 bases. Germline CDR1 reads SGHDT; CDR2 reads YYEEEE. After removal of 4 bases from V and 7 bases from J, the junction contained 12 bases not matched to a gene. The CDR3 length is 15 residues. In DNA, the CDR3 is TGTGCCAGCAGCCCACCGGGGGGTGGCGCGTATACGCAGTATTTT. Its protein product is CASSPPGGGAYTQYF.